What follows are 24 T cell receptor beta chains derived from one specimen sequenced in a study of shared clonotypes between healthy human individuals. Cells designated naive CD8 were CD45RO-negative and were positively selected for CCR7, with terminally differentiated effector memory CD45RA+ cells excluded. Produced via immunoSEQ multiplex PCR; TCRdb's table is partial and in-frame only. The sample yields 2 million or so clones, roughly 95% seen once. Material: naive CD8+ T cells sorted from blood. Receptors were obtained from a man in his late teens or twenties in good health.

J is TRBJ2-3 and V is TRBV4-1; 8 nucleotides line up with TRBD2. Looked up from germline, CDR1 is MGHRA and CDR2 is YSYEKL. V was clipped by 8 bases and J by 0 bases; unmatched bases: 7. This CDR3 spans 15 amino acids. CDR3 sequence reads: CASGESGGSTDTQYF. CDR3 DNA: TGCGCCAGCGGTGAGAGCGGGGGCAGCACAGATACGCAGTATTTT.

The chain's CDR3 is CASSLDEWSYEQYF. The CDR3 DNA sequence: TGTGCCAGCAGCTTAGATGAGTGGTCCTACGAGCAGTACTTC. The V gene is TRBV7-6, the J gene TRBJ2-7, with D hard to call. The CDR3 has 14 residues. V was cut by 1 base and J by 1 base, with 8 bases left in between. Germline-derived CDR1 and CDR2 are SGHVS and FNYEAQ.

The rearrangement links TRBV15 to TRBJ2-7; D remains unclear. The CDR3 consists of 12 residues. Germline V lookup: CDR1 LNHNV, CDR2 YYDKDF (reference sequence). V lost 8 bases to trimming and J lost 2 bases, with 10 bases between them. The CDR3 loop reads CATGQSAYEQYF. The CDR3 DNA sequence: TGTGCCACCGGGCAAAGCGCCTACGAGCAGTACTTC.

The chain couples TRBV9 to TRBJ2-7; TRBD2 agrees at 12 bases. The V gene's germline CDR1 is SGDLS and CDR2 YYNGEE. The CDR3 length is 16 residues. Trimming at V came to 0 bases and at J to 4 bases, leaving 5 bases not matched to a gene. The CDR3 is CASSVGLAGGPYEQYF. The CDR3 DNA reads as TGTGCCAGCAGCGTAGGTCTAGCGGGAGGGCCATACGAGCAGTACTTC.

V usage is TRBV27 and J usage is TRBJ1-1, with 10 nucleotides matching TRBD1. Germline CDR1 is MNHEY and CDR2 is SMNVEV (reference sequence). CDR3 length: 14 amino acids. V shed 6 bases, J shed 1 base, and the junction held 2 bases outside the gene matches. CDR3 DNA sequence: TGTGCCAGCAGGGGGACAGGGGCGAACACTGAAGCTTTCTTT. It is translated as CASRGTGANTEAFF.

The CDR3 DNA reads as TGTGCCAGCAGCCCTATGACAGGTGGGAATACCTACGAGCAGTACTTC. As protein: CASSPMTGGNTYEQYF. The chain joins TRBV7-2 to TRBJ2-7, with D possibly matching TRBD1 (6 bases). The germline CDR1 and CDR2 sequences are SGHTA and FQGNSA. Trimming left V 5 bases short and J 2 bases short, with 19 bases between. The CDR3 covers 16 residues.

Notes on this clone: This same CDR3 is encoded by further DNA sequences in the sample. The V call is TRBV5-6, the J call TRBJ1-6; D is unresolved. This CDR3 is built from 13 residues. CDR1 is SGHDT and CDR2 is YYEEEE in the germline V gene. Trimming cost V 0 bases and J 6 bases, with 4 bases left between them. The CDR3 loop reads CASSLGGNSPLHF. In nucleotides, the CDR3 is TGTGCCAGCAGCTTGGGCGGTAATTCACCCCTCCACTTT.

This sequence joins TRBV9 and TRBJ2-3; 7 bases are a match to TRBD1. Germline trimming cut 3 bases from V and 3 bases from J; bases unmatched to any gene: 7. The germline gives CDR1 SGDLS, CDR2 YYNGEE. The CDR3 runs 15 residues. CDR3 nucleotide sequence: TGTGCCAGCAGCGCCGGGACAGCCACTACAGATACGCAGTATTTT. It translates to CASSAGTATTDTQYF.

The chain carries TRBV5-4 and TRBJ1-1, with D uncertain. The CDR3 runs 15 residues. CDR1 and CDR2 (germline): SGHNT, YYREEE (reference sequence). The V end was cut by 2 bases, the J end by 0 bases, with 11 bases between. This CDR3 reads CASSLEGVVNTEAFF. DNA of the CDR3: TGTGCCAGCAGCTTAGAAGGAGTAGTGAACACTGAAGCTTTCTTT.

This sequence joins TRBV13 and TRBJ2-5; no clear D gene. The CDR3 contains 15 residues. From germline, CDR1 is PRHDT and CDR2 FYEKMQ (reference sequence). With 0 bases removed from V and 2 bases from J, the gap between germline ends came to 10 bases. The CDR3 spells CASSLGPAEQETQYF. The CDR3 DNA reads as TGTGCCAGCAGCTTAGGCCCGGCAGAGCAAGAGACCCAGTACTTC.

The chain links TRBV7-8 to TRBJ2-1; 8 nucleotides line up with TRBD2. CDR3 length equals 15 residues. V trimming: 5 bases; J trimming: 6 bases; junction bases outside the gene matches: 9. Germline V gene lookup returns CDR1 SGHVS and CDR2 FQNEAQ. CDR3 DNA sequence: TGTGCCAGCAGCGCTCCCGGGGGGGAGGGCAATGAGCAGTTCTTC. Protein sequence: CASSAPGGEGNEQFF. Complete variable domain (other parts from reference TRBV7-8 and TRBJ2-1): GAGVSQSPRYKVAKRGQDVALRCDPISGHVSLFWYQQALGQGPEFLTYFQNEAQLDKSGLPSDRFFAERPEGSVSTLKIQRTQQEDSAVYLCASSAPGGEGNEQFFGPGTRLTVL.

The chain joins TRBV27 to TRBJ1-6, with a weak D call TRBD1 (6 bases). CDR1 and CDR2 (germline): MNHEY, SMNVEV (reference sequence). Trimming removed 7 bases from V and 5 bases from J, with 15 bases in between. The CDR3 consists of 15 residues. The CDR3 DNA sequence: TGTGCCAGCAAAGAACTGGACAGCCATAATTCACCCCTCCACTTT. Translating it yields CASKELDSHNSPLHF.

This chain uses TRBV28 with TRBJ1-2; a weak D match, TRBD1 (5 bases). The V end lost 3 bases, the J end lost 7 bases, and 9 bases lay between the germline ends. The V gene's germline CDR1 is MDHEN and CDR2 SYDVKM. This CDR3 contains 12 residues. CDR3 nucleotides: TGTGCCAGCAGTTTTTCTGGGGGTGGCTACACCTTC. Protein product: CASSFSGGGYTF.

The CDR3 sequence: CAKRGDAGELFF. The DNA of the CDR3 is TGTGCCAAACGTGGGGACGCCGGGGAGCTGTTTTTT. The V and J genes are TRBV6-1 and TRBJ2-2, with D perhaps being TRBD1 or TRBD2 (5 bases each). This CDR3 is built from 12 residues. V lost 10 bases and J lost 6, with 12 bases in between. Per the germline V gene, CDR1 is MNHNS and CDR2 is SASEGT.

The chain combines TRBV27 with TRBJ2-3; D call uncertain. V shed 7 bases and J shed 4 bases, with 6 bases lying between them. The CDR3 covers 11 residues. CDR1 and CDR2 (germline): MNHEY, SMNVEV (reference sequence). The CDR3 spells CASTMADTQYF. CDR3 bases: TGTGCCAGCACGATGGCAGATACGCAGTATTTT.

The chain employs TRBV30 and TRBJ1-3; D perhaps matches TRBD1 (6 bases). There are 15 residues in the CDR3. The V end lost 7 bases, the J end lost 0 bases, and 16 bases lay between the germline ends. CDR1 GTSNPN and CDR2 SVGIG come from the germline V gene (reference sequence). CDR3 protein: CASLDSRYSGNTIYF. CDR3 sequence (DNA): TGTGCCTCCCTGGACAGTAGGTACTCTGGAAACACCATATATTTT.

The rearrangement links TRBV4-1 to TRBJ2-5; tentatively, D is TRBD2 (6 bases). The CDR3 sequence is 16 residues long. Per germline, CDR1 MGHRA and CDR2 YSYEKL. V lost 0 bases and J lost 5, with 16 bases in between. The DNA of the CDR3 is TGCGCCAGCAGCCAAGAGGGGGACTCTCTGGACGAGACCCAGTACTTC. Encoded protein: CASSQEGDSLDETQYF.

The rearrangement links TRBV27 to TRBJ2-1; D is unclear. Germline lookup yields CDR1 MNHEY and CDR2 SMNVEV (reference sequence). The CDR3 runs to 14 residues. Trimming left V 1 base short and J 5 bases short, with 9 bases between. The CDR3 spells CASSLFSSNNEQFF. The CDR3 nucleotides read TGTGCCAGCAGTTTATTCTCGTCGAACAATGAGCAGTTCTTC.

The rearrangement uses TRBV27 and TRBJ2-7; the match to TRBD2 covers 7 bases. The ends lost 4 bases at V and 2 bases at J; junction bases unmatched: 2. CDR1 and CDR2 (germline): MNHEY, SMNVEV (reference sequence). The CDR3 runs 13 residues. The CDR3 is CASSWTRAYEQYF. CDR3 coding DNA: TGTGCCAGCAGTTGGACTAGGGCCTACGAGCAGTACTTC.

V is TRBV7-6 and J is TRBJ2-7; the D gene is possibly TRBD2 (5 bases). CDR3 size: 14 residues. The germline CDR1 and CDR2 sequences are SGHVS and FNYEAQ. Trimming stripped 4 bases from V and 2 bases from J, with 12 bases between. CDR3 amino acids: CASSYEAETYEQYF. The CDR3 DNA follows: TGTGCCAGCAGCTATGAAGCGGAAACCTACGAGCAGTACTTC. The complete variable domain, with remaining parts taken from reference TRBV7-6 and TRBJ2-7, reads GAGVSQSPRYKVTKRGQDVALRCDPISGHVSLYWYRQALGQGPEFLTYFNYEAQQDKSGLPNDRFSAERPEGSISTLTIQRTEQRDSAMYRCASSYEAETYEQYFGPGTRLTVT.

This chain uses TRBV28 with TRBJ1-3; D call uncertain. The V end was cut by 6 bases, the J end by 2 bases, with 5 bases between. Germline V gene sequence: CDR1 MDHEN, CDR2 SYDVKM. There are 12 residues in the CDR3. CDR3 coding DNA: TGTGCCAGCAGGGAGGCTGGAAACACCATATATTTT. Protein sequence: CASREAGNTIYF.

In regard to this clone: Distinct nucleotide sequences in the sample also encode this CDR3. V usage is TRBV6-5 and J usage is TRBJ1-6, with 8 nucleotides matching TRBD1. The junction had 5 bases not matched to a gene; V was cut back by 4 bases and J by 9 bases. Germline V gives CDR1 MNHEY, CDR2 SVGAGI. The CDR3 loop spans 14 amino acids. DNA of the CDR3: TGTGCCAGCAGTTCCGGACAGGGAGGTTCACCCCTCCACTTT. Translating gives CASSSGQGGSPLHF.

The V gene is TRBV7-8, the J gene TRBJ2-3; 10 positions match TRBD2. V shed 3 bases and J 5 bases; nucleotides not matched to a gene: 14. This CDR3 is 18 amino acids long. From germline, CDR1 is SGHVS and CDR2 FQNEAQ. The CDR3 spells CASSFHSEREGGGDTQYF. CDR3 sequence (DNA): TGTGCCAGCAGCTTCCACAGCGAGCGGGAGGGGGGTGGAGATACGCAGTATTTT.

The chain recombines TRBV27 with TRBJ1-4, with D tentatively TRBD1 (6 bases). This CDR3 region has 13 residues. CDR1 and CDR2 (germline): MNHEY, SMNVEV (reference sequence). V was pared by 6 bases and J by 3 bases, with 8 bases between. This CDR3 is CASRGGSNEKLFF. The CDR3 DNA reads as TGTGCCAGCAGAGGGGGGTCTAATGAAAAACTGTTTTTT.